Below are 16 T cell receptor beta chains sequenced from a single sample in a study of T-cell memory formation after mild COVID-19. MiXCR, run by TCRdb on the 5' RACE reads, gives a single entry per CDR3 protein. The sample yields 550,000 to 600,000 distinct CDR3 sequences, 17% seen once. The sample was PBMCs or a T cell subset sorted from them (not recorded which). Source of these receptors: an adult woman who had mild COVID-19 (a few samples of this study predate the infection). Cell type and time point are not known.

This clonotype turned up a few times. The V gene is TRBV29-1, the J gene TRBJ2-7; no firm D call. Germline CDR1 reads SQVTM; CDR2 reads ANQGSEA. Trimming left V 4 bases short and J 3 bases short, with 10 bases between. This CDR3 region has 12 residues. CDR3 DNA: TGCAGCGTTGGAGACGGCGGCTACGAGCAGTACTTC. As protein: CSVGDGGYEQYF.

In its sample, this clonotype was seen a few times. The chain is built from TRBV4-1 and TRBJ2-7, with 10 bases fitting TRBD1. Germline V gives CDR1 MGHRA, CDR2 YSYEKL. This CDR3 is 16 amino acids long. The J segment lost 2 bases and the V segment lost 0 bases, leaving 4 bases of the junction unmatched. CDR3 nucleotide sequence: TGCGCCAGCAGCCAAGATCGCGGGACAGGGGCCTACGAGCAGTACTTC. Amino acid sequence: CASSQDRGTGAYEQYF.

The CDR3 spells CAWSSGAQETQYF. CDR3 DNA: TGTGCCTGGAGCTCGGGGGCGCAAGAGACCCAGTACTTC. The chain couples TRBV30 to TRBJ2-5; perhaps D is TRBD1 or TRBD2 (6 bases each). The CDR3 sequence is 13 residues long. Germline CDR1 reads GTSNPN; CDR2 reads SVGIG (reference sequence). V lost 3 bases and J 2 bases, leaving 10 bases between the germline ends.

This clonotype showed up many times. J is TRBJ1-5 and V is TRBV6-6, with TRBD1 matching over 10 bases. Germline V CDR1 and CDR2: MNHNY, SVGAGI (reference sequence). With 7 bases clipped from V and 11 bases from J, the junction kept 11 bases outside the gene matches. This CDR3 is built from 14 residues. This chain's CDR3 is CASTLTGGPSAQHF. The CDR3 DNA follows: TGTGCCAGCACCCTGACAGGGGGCCCCTCGGCCCAGCATTTT.

The CDR3 bases are TGTGCCAGCAGCACCCAATACGAGCAGTACTTC. Its translation: CASSTQYEQYF. This rearrangement joins TRBV7-9 to TRBJ2-7; D ambiguous. Germline values: CDR1 SEHNR, CDR2 FQNEAQ (reference sequence). V lost 5 bases and J lost 4, with 6 bases in between. The CDR3 has 11 amino acids.

This clonotype appeared a single time. The chain is built from TRBV12-3 or TRBV12-4 and TRBJ2-1, with 11 bases lining up with TRBD1. With 4 bases clipped from V and 4 bases from J, the junction kept 15 bases outside the gene matches. This CDR3 spans 19 amino acids. The CDR3 loop reads CASSYRDRGFLEVYNEQFF. The CDR3 nucleotides read TGTGCCAGCAGTTACCGGGACAGGGGGTTTTTAGAGGTTTACAATGAGCAGTTCTTC.

This clonotype was counted only a few times. The gene calls are TRBV5-1 and TRBJ2-5; no firm D call. The germline gives CDR1 SGHRS, CDR2 YFSETQ. This CDR3 has 14 residues. Trimming stripped 2 bases from V and 2 bases from J, with 10 bases between. The CDR3 DNA follows: TGCGCCAGCAGCTTCACGGTTCCGCAAGAGACCCAGTACTTC. Amino acids: CASSFTVPQETQYF. The full variable domain, completed using reference TRBV5-1 and TRBJ2-5, is KAGVTQTPRYLIKTRGQQVTLSCSPISGHRSVSWYQQTPGQGLQFLFEYFSETQRNKGNFPGRFSGRQFSNSRSEMNVSTLELGDSALYLCASSFTVPQETQYFGPGTRLLVL.

With respect to this clonotype: Sequence at one end of the junction differs from germline and may be a read error. The chain joins TRBV6-1 to TRBJ2-7, with D possibly being TRBD2 (5 bases). Germline loops: CDR1 MNHNS, CDR2 SASEGT. The CDR3 runs 13 residues. The CDR3 spells CASSEAETYEQYF. The CDR3 nucleotides read TGTGCCAGCAGCGAAGCGGAGACCTACGAGCAGTACTTC.

The chain is built from TRBV2 and TRBJ2-7; TRBD1 matches 8 bases. The germline V gene has CDR1 SNHLY and CDR2 FYNNEI. The CDR3 has 16 amino acids. With V trimmed by 4 bases and J by 3 bases, 11 bases remained unmatched. As DNA, the CDR3 is TGTGCCAGCAGTGCGAGTGAGACAGGGGAAATCTACGAGCAGTACTTC. Amino acids: CASSASETGEIYEQYF.

The chain carries TRBV29-1 and TRBJ2-5; 10 nucleotides align to TRBD2. The V gene's germline CDR1 is SQVTM and CDR2 ANQGSEA. The ends lost 5 bases at V and 5 bases at J; junction bases unmatched: 5. The CDR3 runs to 13 residues. For the CDR3, the DNA is TGCAGCGTTAAGCGGGGGGGTAGGGAGACCCAGTACTTC. The encoded protein is CSVKRGGRETQYF. The variable domain in full, with the rest retrieved from reference TRBV29-1 and TRBJ2-5, is SAVISQKPSRDICQRGTSLTIQCQVDSQVTMMFWYRQQPGQSLTLIATANQGSEATYESGFVIDKFPISRPNLTFSTLTVSNMSPEDSSIYLCSVKRGGRETQYFGPGTRLLVL.

J is TRBJ1-2 and V is TRBV5-5; D unresolved. This CDR3 spans 14 amino acids. Trimming took off 4 bases at V and 4 bases at J, with 14 bases between the two ends. CDR1 and CDR2 (germline): SGHKS, YYEKEE (reference sequence). Here the CDR3 DNA reads TGTGCCAGCAGCCCTTGGACGGCGGGCTATGGCTACACCTTC. Protein product: CASSPWTAGYGYTF. The variable domain in full, completed from reference TRBV5-5 and TRBJ1-2, reads DAGVTQSPTHLIKTRGQQVTLRCSPISGHKSVSWYQQVLGQGPQFIFQYYEKEERGRGNFPDRFSARQFPNYSSELNVNALLLGDSALYLCASSPWTAGYGYTFGSGTRLTVV.

The gene calls are TRBV12-3 or TRBV12-4 and TRBJ2-1; TRBD1 is a possible D gene (6 bases). Trimming removed 5 bases from V and 6 bases from J, with 11 bases in between. There are 13 residues in the CDR3. The CDR3 protein is CASSLRDTNEQFF. The CDR3, as DNA: TGTGCCAGCAGTCTCCGGGACACCAATGAGCAGTTCTTC.

The table lists this clonotype with a few counts. The rearrangement links TRBV5-1 to TRBJ2-7; 7 bases match TRBD2. CDR3 length equals 16 residues. With 4 bases clipped from V and 4 bases from J, the junction kept 14 bases outside the gene matches. Germline V gives CDR1 SGHRS, CDR2 YFSETQ. Here the CDR3 DNA reads TGCGCCAGCAGCCCGGGTTCGAGCGGGAATCGGTACGAGCAGTACTTC. This codes for CASSPGSSGNRYEQYF.

There are many counts of this clonotype. This sequence joins TRBV25-1 and TRBJ2-1; 9 bases are shared with TRBD2. V was clipped by 4 bases and J by 5 bases; unmatched bases: 6. Germline lookup yields CDR1 MGHDK and CDR2 SYGVNS. The CDR3 extends over 15 amino acids. The CDR3 nucleotides read TGTGCCAGCAGTGGTGCAGCGGGGGGCAACAATGAGCAGTTCTTC. The encoded protein is CASSGAAGGNNEQFF.

At least ten counts were recorded for this clonotype. V gene TRBV27 combines with J gene TRBJ2-3; 7 bases are shared with TRBD2. The germline V gene has CDR1 MNHEY and CDR2 SMNVEV (reference sequence). The V and J ends lost 3 bases and 2 bases, in that order; junction bases with no gene match: 2. The CDR3 is 14 amino acids. The DNA of the CDR3 is TGTGCCAGCAGTTTCGGGGGGTACACAGATACGCAGTATTTT. Its protein is CASSFGGYTDTQYF.

This sequence joins TRBV30 and TRBJ2-4; unclear D gene. Germline loops: CDR1 GTSNPN, CDR2 SVGIG (reference sequence). CDR3 length: 14 residues. Between the trimmed V and J ends, which lost 7 bases and 5 bases, there was a span of 18 bases. For the CDR3, the DNA is TGTGCCTTTTGTCGGGTCCGATGGGAAAACATTCAGTACTTC. As protein: CAFCRVRWENIQYF.